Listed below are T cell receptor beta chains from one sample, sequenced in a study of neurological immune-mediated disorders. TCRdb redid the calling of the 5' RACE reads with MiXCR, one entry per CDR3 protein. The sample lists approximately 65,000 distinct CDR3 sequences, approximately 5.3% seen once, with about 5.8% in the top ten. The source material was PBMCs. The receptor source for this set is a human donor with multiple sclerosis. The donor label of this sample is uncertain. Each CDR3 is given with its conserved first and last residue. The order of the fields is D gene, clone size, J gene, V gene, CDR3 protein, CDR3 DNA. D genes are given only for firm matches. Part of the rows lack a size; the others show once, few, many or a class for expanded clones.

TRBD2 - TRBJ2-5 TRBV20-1 CSARGGRETQYF TGCAGTGCGCGGGGGGGCCGGGAGACCCAGTACTTC
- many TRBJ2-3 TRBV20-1 CSAGGSSTDTQYF TGCAGTGCCGGGGGAAGTAGCACAGATACGCAGTATTTT
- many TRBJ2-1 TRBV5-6 CASSLSAGRSYNEQFF TGTGCCAGCAGCTTGTCGGCGGGACGGAGCTACAATGAGCAGTTCTTC
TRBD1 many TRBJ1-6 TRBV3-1 CASSQDRGQVGSPLHF TGTGCCAGCAGCCAAGATCGGGGACAGGTTGGTTCACCCCTCCACTTT
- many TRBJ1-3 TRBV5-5 CASTKTSLGNTIYF TGTGCCAGCACCAAAACTTCCCTTGGAAACACCATATATTTT
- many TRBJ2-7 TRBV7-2 CASSFVSGNYEQYF TGTGCCAGCAGCTTTGTGAGTGGGAACTACGAGCAGTACTTC
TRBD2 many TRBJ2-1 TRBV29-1 CSVGTTGRGGSYNEQFF TGCAGCGTTGGTACCACTGGGCGGGGGGGCTCCTACAATGAGCAGTTCTTC
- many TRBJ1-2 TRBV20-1 CSARENYGYTF TGCAGTGCTAGGGAGAACTATGGCTACACCTTC
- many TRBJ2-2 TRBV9 CASHRDETGELFF TGTGCCAGCCACCGGGACGAAACCGGGGAGCTGTTTTTT
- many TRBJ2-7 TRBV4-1 CASSQTPRGAPYEQYF TGCGCCAGCAGCCAGACCCCCCGAGGGGCCCCCTACGAGCAGTACTTC
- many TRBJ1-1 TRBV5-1 CASSPDPNRAMNTEAFF TGCGCCAGCAGCCCGGATCCGAACAGGGCAATGAACACTGAAGCTTTCTTT
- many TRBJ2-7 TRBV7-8 CASSLTTVFSYEQYF TGTGCCAGCAGCTTAACGACAGTCTTCTCCTACGAGCAGTACTTC
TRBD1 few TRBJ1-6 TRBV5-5 CASSLYPGQSSYNSPLHF TGTGCCAGCAGCTTGTATCCGGGACAGAGCTCCTATAATTCACCCCTCCACTTT
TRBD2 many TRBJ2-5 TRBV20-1 CSATWTSGGPVETQYF TGCAGTGCTACATGGACTAGCGGGGGACCTGTAGAGACCCAGTACTTC
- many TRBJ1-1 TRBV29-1 CSVESGIGTEAFF TGCAGCGTTGAGTCCGGGATCGGGACTGAAGCTTTCTTT
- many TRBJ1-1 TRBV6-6 CASSYGPENTEAFF TGTGCCAGCAGTTATGGCCCAGAGAACACTGAAGCTTTCTTT
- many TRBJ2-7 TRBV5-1 CASSFSQVEQYF TGCGCCAGCAGCTTTAGCCAAGTGGAGCAGTACTTC
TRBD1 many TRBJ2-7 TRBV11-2 CASSPPGNRGDYEQYF TGTGCCAGCAGCCCACCGGGTAACAGGGGAGACTACGAGCAGTACTTC
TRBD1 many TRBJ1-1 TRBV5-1 CASRRQGAGTEAFF TGCGCCAGCAGAAGACAGGGGGCGGGGACTGAAGCTTTCTTT
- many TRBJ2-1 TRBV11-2 CASTSWTGEYNEQFF TGTGCCAGCACCTCGTGGACGGGGGAATACAATGAGCAGTTCTTC
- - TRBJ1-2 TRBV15 CATSREDSLYGYTF TGTGCCACCAGCAGAGAGGACAGCTTATATGGCTACACCTTC
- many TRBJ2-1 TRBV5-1 CASSLGTLAGEQFF TGCGCCAGCAGCTTGGGGACACTGGCAGGTGAGCAGTTCTTC
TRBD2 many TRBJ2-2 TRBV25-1 CASRGGVNTGELFF TGTGCCAGCAGGGGGGGGGTGAACACCGGGGAGCTGTTTTTT
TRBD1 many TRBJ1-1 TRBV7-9 CASSYTGGATEAFF TGTGCCAGCAGCTACACAGGGGGTGCAACTGAAGCTTTCTTT
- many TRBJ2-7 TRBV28 CASSLVYDEQYF TGTGCCAGCAGTTTAGTTTACGACGAGCAGTACTTC
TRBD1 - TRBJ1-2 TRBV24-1 CATPGQDRANYGYTF TGTGCCACCCCAGGACAGGATCGAGCTAACTATGGCTACACCTTC
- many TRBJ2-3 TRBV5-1 CASSLEGLTDTQYF TGCGCCAGCAGCTTGGAGGGGCTCACAGATACGCAGTATTTT
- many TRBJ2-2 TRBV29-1 CSVGEGDQFF TGCAGCGTTGGGGAAGGGGATCAGTTTTTT
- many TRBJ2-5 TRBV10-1 CASSDVRSVQETQYF TGCGCCAGCAGTGACGTCAGATCAGTCCAAGAGACCCAGTACTTC
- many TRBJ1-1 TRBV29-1 CSVEGPGFRRTEAFF TGCAGCGTTGAAGGTCCGGGGTTTAGGAGGACTGAAGCTTTCTTT
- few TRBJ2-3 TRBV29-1 CSAVPTDTQYF TGCAGCGCCGTACCCACAGATACGCAGTATTTT
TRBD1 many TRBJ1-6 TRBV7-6 CASSLTGRDSPLHF TGTGCCAGCAGCTTGACAGGGAGGGATTCACCCCTCCACTTT
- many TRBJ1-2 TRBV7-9 CASSTNGNYGYTF TGTGCCAGCAGCACCAACGGAAACTATGGCTACACCTTC
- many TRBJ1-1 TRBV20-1 CSASGRVNTEAFF TGCAGTGCTAGTGGCAGGGTGAACACTGAAGCTTTCTTT
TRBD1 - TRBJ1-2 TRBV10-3 CAISEGQGSYGYTF TGTGCCATCAGTGAGGGACAGGGGAGCTATGGCTACACCTTC
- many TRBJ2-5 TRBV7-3 CASSPAGAQETQYF TGTGCCAGCAGCCCGGCGGGGGCCCAAGAGACCCAGTACTTC
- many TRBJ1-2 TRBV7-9 CASSSSAGDTYGYTF TGTGCCAGCAGTTCCTCGGCAGGAGATACCTATGGCTACACCTTC
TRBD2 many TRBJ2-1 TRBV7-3 CASSPLAGGRGSYNEQFF TGTGCCAGCAGCCCGCTAGCGGGGGGGAGGGGCTCCTACAATGAGCAGTTCTTC